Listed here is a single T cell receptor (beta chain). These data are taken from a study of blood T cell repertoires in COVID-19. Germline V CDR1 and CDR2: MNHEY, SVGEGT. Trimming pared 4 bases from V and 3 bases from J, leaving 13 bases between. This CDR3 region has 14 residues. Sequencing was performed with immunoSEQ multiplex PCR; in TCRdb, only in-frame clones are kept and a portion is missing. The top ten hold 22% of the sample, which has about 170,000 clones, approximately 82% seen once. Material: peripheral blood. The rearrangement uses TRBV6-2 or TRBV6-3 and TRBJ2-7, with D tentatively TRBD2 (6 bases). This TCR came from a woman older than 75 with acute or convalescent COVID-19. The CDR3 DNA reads TGTGCCAGCAGTTCTACGGGAGCTTTCTACGAGCAGTACTTC. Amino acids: CASSSTGAFYEQYF.